This entry concerns a single T cell receptor (beta chain). The antigen is not known. These data are taken from a study of cytomegalovirus exposure and HLA in healthy donors. Study-level results: CMV antigen specificity of a few CMV-associated chains was confirmed in vitro.

Sequencing used immunoSEQ multiplex PCR; TCRdb keeps in-frame clones, though not all of them. The data hold fewer than 250,000 clones, with around 78% observed a single time. Germline V gene data show CDR1 as ENHRY and CDR2 as SYGVKD. The CDR3 runs 14 residues. Trimming stripped 3 bases from V and 3 bases from J, with 11 bases between. The sequencing sample was made of PBMCs. The TCR was taken from a woman aged 18-30 years in good health and CMV-seronegative. The chain carries TRBV10-3 and TRBJ1-2, with D possibly being TRBD1 (5 bases). The CDR3 bases are TGTGCCATCAGTGAAGGGGTGGCAGACTATGGCTACACCTTC. Translated, it gives CAISEGVADYGYTF.